The source of this T cell receptor (beta chain) is a study of cytomegalovirus exposure and HLA in healthy donors. This CDR3 is built from 14 residues. Germline-derived CDR1 and CDR2 are SGHRS and YFSETQ. Between the trimmed V and J ends, which lost 5 bases and 0 bases, there was a span of 8 bases. The PCR ran on 60 Vbeta and 13 Jbeta primers. Per the original methods: Later work found 65 million to 100 million unique TCR beta chains, with 9.5 million to 12 million shared. Data came from immunoSEQ multiplex PCR; TCRdb stores just in-frame clones and leaves some out. V, J and clone size are taken as reported in that table, and D and trimming were inferred from the DNA itself. The data contain 150,000 to 200,000 clones, roughly three quarters of them singletons.

This chain connects TRBV5-1 to TRBJ1-4; D not certain. The sequenced sample was PBMCs. The clonotype was recovered from a middle-aged woman in good health and CMV-seropositive. CDR3 DNA sequence: TGCGCCAGCAGTCATGGAGCAACTAATGAAAAACTGTTTTTT. Protein sequence: CASSHGATNEKLFF.